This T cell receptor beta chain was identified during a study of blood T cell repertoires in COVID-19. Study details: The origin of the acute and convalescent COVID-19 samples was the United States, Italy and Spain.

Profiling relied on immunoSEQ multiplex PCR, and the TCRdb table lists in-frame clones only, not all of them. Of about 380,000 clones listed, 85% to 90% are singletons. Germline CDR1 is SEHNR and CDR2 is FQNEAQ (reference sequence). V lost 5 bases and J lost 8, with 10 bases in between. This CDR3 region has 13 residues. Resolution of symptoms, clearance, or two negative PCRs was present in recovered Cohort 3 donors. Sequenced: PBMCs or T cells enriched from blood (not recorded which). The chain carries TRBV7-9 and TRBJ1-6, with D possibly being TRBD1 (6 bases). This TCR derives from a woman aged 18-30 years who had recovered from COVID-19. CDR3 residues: CASSANRDSPLHF. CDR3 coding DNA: TGTGCCAGCAGCGCCAACAGGGATTCACCCCTCCACTTT.